The next 32 T cell receptor beta chains were all read from a single sample in a study of control samples from healthy donors and cancer patients. Sequencing was performed with immunoSEQ multiplex PCR; in TCRdb, only in-frame clones are kept and a portion is missing. The sample records roughly 160,000 clones, about 86% being singletons. The specimen sequenced was blood. The receptors were gathered from a woman aged 25-40 years in good health.

V is TRBV7-9 and J is TRBJ2-7; 8 nucleotides agree with TRBD2. Trimming took 0 bases from V and 2 from J; bases not matched to a gene: 0. Germline V gene lookup returns CDR1 SEHNR and CDR2 FQNEAQ (reference sequence). The CDR3 spans 14 residues. CDR3 in DNA: TGTGCCAGCAGCTTAGCTAGCGGGGCCTACGAGCAGTACTTC. As protein: CASSLASGAYEQYF.

V is TRBV5-6 and J is TRBJ2-7, with a weak D call TRBD2 (6 bases). V lost 3 bases, J lost 0 bases, and 19 bases lay in between. The CDR3 length is 17 residues. The V gene's germline CDR1 is SGHDT and CDR2 YYEEEE. The CDR3: CASSWRRETRNSYEQYF. The CDR3 DNA sequence: TGTGCCAGCAGCTGGCGCCGGGAGACGAGAAACTCCTACGAGCAGTACTTC. The whole variable domain, remainder taken from reference TRBV5-6 and TRBJ2-7, is DAGVTQSPTHLIKTRGQQVTLRCSPKSGHDTVSWYQQALGQGPQFIFQYYEEEERQRGNFPDRFSGHQFPNYSSELNVNALLLGDSALYLCASSWRRETRNSYEQYFGPGTRLTVT.

This clone was seen just once. The same CDR3 is also encoded by other DNA sequences in this sample. The chain has TRBV19 and TRBJ1-5; D is undetermined. The germline V gene encodes CDR1 LNHDA and CDR2 SQIVND (reference sequence). The germline V and J ends were trimmed by 7 bases and 6 bases, with 10 bases remaining between them. The CDR3 consists of 12 residues. Written as DNA, the CDR3 is TGTGCCAGTAAGACGGGCTCTCAGCCCCAGCATTTT. Translation: CASKTGSQPQHF.

This chain links TRBV5-1 with TRBJ1-1; D unclear. Germline V lookup: CDR1 SGHRS, CDR2 YFSETQ. Trimming stripped 0 bases from V and 1 base from J, with 10 bases between. This CDR3 is built from 15 residues. DNA for the CDR3: TGCGCCAGCAGCTTGGCACCGGCGGAGAACACTGAAGCTTTCTTT. It yields the protein CASSLAPAENTEAFF.

CDR3 nucleotide sequence: TGTGCCAGCAGCCTTGGTCGGGACAGATCCAATCAGCCCCAGCATTTT. It encodes CASSLGRDRSNQPQHF. J is TRBJ1-5 and V is TRBV6-6; 7 nucleotides match TRBD1. The V gene's germline CDR1 is MNHNY and CDR2 SVGAGI (reference sequence). This CDR3 is built from 16 residues. Unmatched junction bases numbered 11, after V lost 6 bases and J lost 3 bases.

The J gene is TRBJ1-2, the V gene TRBV6-5; 7 bases align to TRBD1. The V gene's germline CDR1 is MNHEY and CDR2 SVGAGI. The CDR3 totals 14 residues. V shed 2 bases, J shed 8 bases, and the junction held 8 bases outside the gene matches. The CDR3 here is CASSYTSQGEGYTF. For the CDR3, the DNA is TGTGCCAGCAGTTACACCTCCCAGGGGGAAGGCTACACCTTC.

This clone was recorded once. The V call is TRBV19, the J call TRBJ2-6; D is unclear. The CDR3 loop spans 17 amino acids. Germline V gene lookup returns CDR1 LNHDA and CDR2 SQIVND (reference sequence). Between the trimmed V and J ends, which lost 5 bases and 2 bases, there was a span of 16 bases. Here the CDR3 DNA reads TGTGCCAGTAGTCCCGAGGTGGGGTCGACTGGGGCCAACGTCCTGACTTTC. Translating gives CASSPEVGSTGANVLTF.

The V call is TRBV30, the J call TRBJ2-7; unclear D gene. V was pared by 3 bases and J by 0 bases, with 6 bases between. This CDR3 is built from 12 residues. CDR1 and CDR2 from the germline V gene are GTSNPN and SVGIG (reference sequence). The CDR3 bases are TGTGCCTGGAGACAGAGCTCCTACGAGCAGTACGTC. Translation: CAWRQSSYEQYV.

V gene TRBV4-2 combines with J gene TRBJ2-3; no clear D gene. The CDR3 has 14 residues. V dropped 0 bases and J dropped 7 bases, with 11 bases sitting between them. Per the germline V gene, CDR1 is LGHNA and CDR2 is YNFKEQ. The DNA of the CDR3 is TGTGCCAGCAGCCAAGATGCGCTTGGGTATACGCAGTATTTT. This translates into CASSQDALGYTQYF.

The gene calls are TRBV29-1 and TRBJ2-7, with D uncertain. The ends were cut back, 5 bases at V and 0 bases at J, with 14 bases in the middle. Per germline, CDR1 SQVTM and CDR2 ANQGSEA. This CDR3 is built from 14 residues. CDR3 in DNA: TGCAGCGTTATCAGCACATCGGCCTCCTACGAGCAGTACTTC. This gives the protein CSVISTSASYEQYF.

This sequence joins TRBV18 and TRBJ1-2; D might be TRBD1 (6 bases). In germline, CDR1 is KGHSH, CDR2 LQKENI. CDR3 length equals 14 residues. Trimming took 3 bases from V and 6 from J, leaving 14 bases between them. The CDR3 DNA reads TGTGCCAGCTCACCTATAAACAGGGAGGATGGCTACACCTTC. Translating it yields CASSPINREDGYTF. The whole variable domain, remainder taken from reference TRBV18 and TRBJ1-2, is NAGVMQNPRHLVRRRGQEARLRCSPMKGHSHVYWYRQLPEEGLKFMVYLQKENIIDESGMPKERFSAEFPKEGPSILRIQQVVRGDSAAYFCASSPINREDGYTFGSGTRLTVV.

The chain has TRBV15 and TRBJ2-2; D assignment may be TRBD1 or TRBD2 (7 bases each). Germline assignment: CDR1 LNHNV and CDR2 YYDKDF (reference sequence). The CDR3 is made up of 16 amino acids. Trimming cost V 0 bases and J 8 bases, with 16 bases left between them. The CDR3 reads CATSRDLSGGAGELFF. The CDR3 DNA follows: TGTGCCACCAGCAGAGATTTATCAGGGGGGGCAGGGGAGCTGTTTTTT.

This sequence joins TRBV5-1 and TRBJ1-1; D is perhaps TRBD1 (6 bases). Per the germline V gene, CDR1 is SGHRS and CDR2 is YFSETQ. The CDR3 runs to 15 residues. V lost 0 bases, J lost 1 base, and 10 bases lay in between. CDR3: CASSLATGRNTEAFF. In DNA form, the CDR3 reads TGCGCCAGCAGCTTGGCCACAGGGAGGAACACTGAAGCTTTCTTT.

This chain links TRBV3-1 (or the pseudogene TRBV3-2) with TRBJ2-1, with D possibly matching TRBD2 (6 bases). The V end was cut by 0 bases, the J end by 9 bases, with 15 bases between. The CDR3 runs to 15 residues. The V gene's germline CDR1 is LGHDT and CDR2 YNNKEL (reference sequence). In DNA form, the CDR3 reads TGTGCCAGCAGCCAAGATTCCGGGAGTTGGGGTGAGCAGTTCTTC. It is translated as CASSQDSGSWGEQFF.

This clone was seen just once. This sequence joins TRBV7-8 and TRBJ2-5, with a weak D call TRBD2 (6 bases). Per germline, CDR1 SGHVS and CDR2 FQNEAQ. This CDR3 has 14 residues. Trimming took off 2 bases at V and 3 bases at J, with 10 bases between the two ends. CDR3 amino acids: CASSLMGGKETQYF. Here the CDR3 DNA reads TGTGCCAGCAGCTTAATGGGGGGAAAAGAGACCCAGTACTTC.

The chain employs TRBV6-6 and TRBJ1-4, with 8 bases fitting TRBD1. From germline, CDR1 is MNHNY and CDR2 SVGAGI (reference sequence). This CDR3 is built from 16 residues. V lost 4 bases to trimming and J lost 0 bases; unmatched junction nucleotides: 4. The CDR3 protein is CASSSSTGATNEKLFF. The CDR3 bases are TGTGCCAGCAGTTCGTCGACAGGGGCAACTAATGAAAAACTGTTTTTT.

This clone was recorded once. The chain joins TRBV5-1 to TRBJ2-5; 15 positions match TRBD2. The CDR3 is made up of 16 amino acids. The V and J ends lost 3 bases and 2 bases, in that order; junction bases with no gene match: 2. Germline V CDR1 and CDR2: SGHRS, YFSETQ. CDR3 loop: CASSSGLAGGQETQYF. CDR3 coding DNA: TGCGCCAGCAGCTCGGGACTAGCGGGAGGACAAGAGACCCAGTACTTC.

This chain connects TRBV7-2 to TRBJ2-3; TRBD2 matches at 11 bases. Germline V gives CDR1 SGHTA, CDR2 FQGNSA. V was clipped by 4 bases and J by 6 bases; unmatched bases: 9. CDR3 size: 16 residues. Here the CDR3 DNA reads TGTGCCAGCAGCTCCCAGGGGGGACTAGCGGTGGATACGCAGTATTTT. Protein sequence: CASSSQGGLAVDTQYF.

Concerning this clone: Other DNA sequences in this specimen translate into the identical CDR3. The CDR3 DNA is TGTGCCAGCAGTGACAAAACTAGGACTAGCGGGCAATACTTC. Amino acids: CASSDKTRTSGQYF. The chain recombines TRBV2 with TRBJ2-5; 11 bases align to TRBD2. Germline CDR1 reads SNHLY; CDR2 reads FYNNEI. J lost 14 bases, V lost 3 bases, and 11 bases had no gene match. The CDR3 totals 14 residues.

The chain has TRBV19 and TRBJ2-1, with TRBD1 as a possible D gene (5 bases). This CDR3 has 13 amino acids. Trimming took off 3 bases at V and 8 bases at J, with 11 bases between the two ends. Germline assignment: CDR1 LNHDA and CDR2 SQIVND (reference sequence). CDR3 coding DNA: TGTGCCAGTAGTATCCCCAGGGTGCATGAGCAGTTCTTC. Its translation: CASSIPRVHEQFF.

V gene TRBV5-1 combines with J gene TRBJ2-1, with D perhaps matching TRBD2 (6 bases). This CDR3 spans 13 amino acids. Per germline, CDR1 SGHRS and CDR2 YFSETQ. The V gene lost 7 bases and the J gene lost 0 bases, with 8 bases spanning the gap. The CDR3 DNA sequence: TGCGCCAGCCGGGACTCCTCCTACAATGAGCAGTTCTTC. It yields the protein CASRDSSYNEQFF.

This chain links TRBV6-1 with TRBJ2-5; D perhaps matches TRBD2 (8 bases). The CDR3 runs to 16 residues. Germline V gene sequence: CDR1 MNHNS, CDR2 SASEGT. The ends were cut back, 4 bases at V and 5 bases at J, with 20 bases in the middle. CDR3 sequence (DNA): TGTGCCAGCAGTGTCTGGGGGACAGCGGGGGTTGAGACCCAGTACTTC. Its protein product is CASSVWGTAGVETQYF.

The V and J genes are TRBV19 and TRBJ1-5; no firm D call. Germline values: CDR1 LNHDA, CDR2 SQIVND (reference sequence). V was clipped by 5 bases and J by 3 bases, with 11 bases between them. The CDR3 is 14 residues long. The CDR3 is CASSSWVTNQPQHF. CDR3 in DNA: TGTGCCAGTAGTTCCTGGGTTACCAATCAGCCCCAGCATTTT.

The genes are TRBV1 and TRBJ2-2; the table assigns TRBD2, which was not confirmed against the DNA. TRBV1 is given as a pseudogene. This CDR3 spans 19 amino acids. The CDR3 sequence is CTSSRTSGGEKINTGELFF. CDR3 DNA: TGCACCAGCAGCCGAACTAGCGGGGGGGAGAAAATAAACACCGGGGAGCTGTTTTTT.

The gene calls are TRBV14 and TRBJ2-5, with a tentative D call TRBD1 (5 bases). V was cut by 2 bases and J by 9 bases, with 13 bases left in between. The germline V gene has CDR1 SGHDN and CDR2 FVKESK. CDR3 length: 13 amino acids. Here the CDR3 reads CASSQRVIGAQYF. The CDR3 DNA reads as TGTGCCAGCAGCCAAAGAGTGATAGGGGCCCAGTACTTC.

The J gene is TRBJ2-7, the V gene TRBV3-1 (or the pseudogene TRBV3-2), with D perhaps TRBD2 (6 bases). From germline, CDR1 is LGHDT and CDR2 YNNKEL (reference sequence). The CDR3 has 14 amino acids. With 0 bases removed from V and 7 bases from J, the gap between germline ends came to 13 bases. As DNA, the CDR3 is TGTGCCAGCAGCCAAGACCGCCGGGGGAGTGAGCAGTACGTC. Translating it yields CASSQDRRGSEQYV.

The chain employs TRBV14 and TRBJ2-7; D not certain. Germline V gives CDR1 SGHDN, CDR2 FVKESK. V lost 3 bases to trimming and J lost 7 bases, with 28 bases between them. This CDR3 is built from 18 residues. The DNA of the CDR3 is TGTGCCAGCAGCCACCCTAATAAGGGTCGTCGAGCTTTGAGGGAGCAGTACTTC. It translates to CASSHPNKGRRALREQYF.

This chain joins TRBV9 and TRBJ1-1; D might be TRBD1 (5 bases). V was shortened by 0 bases and J by 1 base, with 10 bases between the two germline ends. CDR3 length: 15 amino acids. CDR1 is SGDLS and CDR2 is YYNGEE in the germline V gene. In DNA, the CDR3 is TGTGCCAGCAGCGTAGGTGGGGGGAGGAACACTGAAGCTTTCTTT. Translating gives CASSVGGGRNTEAFF.

This clone was seen a single time. V is TRBV20-1 and J is TRBJ2-1, with no clear D. The CDR3 has 14 amino acids. Germline V gene sequence: CDR1 DFQATT, CDR2 SNEGSKA (reference sequence). V shed 3 bases and J shed 0 bases, with 9 bases lying between them. The CDR3 DNA follows: TGCAGTGCTAGTGGGGTAGACTCCTACAATGAGCAGTTCTTC. Amino acid sequence: CSASGVDSYNEQFF.

The chain recombines TRBV2 with TRBJ2-5; 7 bases fit TRBD1. This CDR3 spans 13 amino acids. V was clipped by 9 bases and J by 0 bases; unmatched bases: 4. The germline CDR1 and CDR2 sequences are SNHLY and FYNNEI. Written as DNA, the CDR3 is TGTGCCAGAGGAACAGGGGACCAAGAGACCCAGTACTTC. It yields the protein CARGTGDQETQYF. Full variable domain (remainder filled in from reference TRBV2 and TRBJ2-5): EPEVTQTPSHQVTQMGQEVILRCVPISNHLYFYWYRQILGQKVEFLVSFYNNEISEKSEIFDDQFSVERPDGSNFTLKIRSTKLEDSAMYFCARGTGDQETQYFGPGTRLLVL.

The CDR3 coding sequence is TGTGCCAGCTCACCCGCCGCGGGGTCTAGCACAGATACGCAGTATTTT. Protein product: CASSPAAGSSTDTQYF. The J gene is TRBJ2-3, the V gene TRBV18; D is perhaps TRBD2 (6 bases). Trimming cost V 3 bases and J 0 bases, with 13 bases left between them. The CDR3 contains 16 residues. Per the germline V gene, CDR1 is KGHSH and CDR2 is LQKENI. Full variable domain (remainder filled in from reference TRBV18 and TRBJ2-3): NAGVMQNPRHLVRRRGQEARLRCSPMKGHSHVYWYRQLPEEGLKFMVYLQKENIIDESGMPKERFSAEFPKEGPSILRIQQVVRGDSAAYFCASSPAAGSSTDTQYFGPGTRLTVL.

This clone was seen once. V is TRBV5-1 and J is TRBJ2-3; 12 bases are shared with TRBD2. CDR3 length: 18 amino acids. After removal of 7 bases from V and 5 bases from J, the junction contained 17 bases not matched to a gene. The germline V gene encodes CDR1 SGHRS and CDR2 YFSETQ. The CDR3 DNA reads as TGCGCCAGCTCAAGAGGGGCTAGCGGGGGGGCCGGTATAGATACGCAGTATTTT. Translated: CASSRGASGGAGIDTQYF.